The clone carrying this T cell receptor beta chain was counted at least ten times. The data were taken from a study of T cells in Graves' hyperthyroidism and ophthalmopathy. The CDR3 regions of TCR beta were amplified from RNA transcripts. First-round RT-PCR with HTBI primers amplified the TCR CDR3 region. TCRdb re-derived calls from the multiplex PCR reads in MiXCR, one entry per CDR3 protein. The sample includes 350,000 to 500,000 distinct CDR3 sequences, roughly an eighth of them seen just once. Between the trimmed V and J ends, which lost 6 bases and 4 bases, there was a span of 20 bases. The CDR3 spans 16 residues.

This chain links TRBV12-3 or TRBV12-4 with TRBJ2-3; the D gene could be TRBD1 or TRBD2 (8 bases each). Sequencing input: blood. This sequence was found in a woman aged 18-29 years with Graves' hyperthyroidism. CDR3 residues: CASSGGEDRAADTQYF. DNA for the CDR3: TGTGCCAGCAGCGGGGGGGAGGACAGGGCAGCAGATACGCAGTATTTT.